This T cell receptor (beta chain) was found in a study of blood T cell repertoires in COVID-19. This CDR3 comprises 15 residues. Germline CDR1 reads SNHLY; CDR2 reads FYNNEI. The V gene end was trimmed by 4 bases and the J gene end by 4 bases; junction bases not matched to a gene: 3. Original methodology: How many nucleated cells were present was estimated from reference gene primer amplification. The repertoire was sequenced with immunoSEQ multiplex PCR; TCRdb's copy has only in-frame clones and lacks some. V and J calls and clone size are those listed in that table; D and trimming were worked out from the DNA. The table lists around 190,000 clones, approximately 85% of them singletons, with 5.6% in the top ten. In terms of age and location, participants ranged from roughly 18 to 95 years and lived in roughly 22 US areas. Assignments of participants to cohorts depended upon their own reported clinical history.

The chain employs TRBV2 and TRBJ2-2; 10 bases align to TRBD2. The sample was PBMCs or T cells enriched from blood (not recorded which). The TCR comes from a middle-aged man with acute COVID-19. The chain's CDR3 is CASSGLAGATGELFF. The CDR3, as DNA: TGTGCCAGCAGTGGTCTAGCGGGAGCCACCGGGGAGCTGTTTTTT.